The clone carrying this TCR beta chain appeared a single time. This record belongs to a study of CD8 T cell repertoires and HIV-1 epitope variants. Study information: Each of Twenty-five Gag and Nef epitope peptides stimulated a separate culture. The baseline condition was 1M T cells left uncultured.

This table comes from immunoSEQ multiplex PCR, and its TCRdb copy is limited to in-frame clones, with some not included. The top ten hold roughly 24% of the sample, which has approximately 90,000 clones, around 75% seen once. The TCR sequence derives from a male donor with HIV. The sequencing sample was made of uncultured baseline CD8+ T cells from peripheral blood mononuclear cells (PBMCs).

This CDR3 reads CASSRTGQIFNQPQHF. CDR3 sequence (DNA): TGTGCCAGCAGCCGTACGGGACAGATATTCAATCAGCCCCAGCATTTT. The chain joins TRBV7-2 to TRBJ1-5; the match to TRBD1 covers 7 bases. V lost 5 bases to trimming and J lost 3 bases; unmatched junction nucleotides: 10. The length of the CDR3 is 16 residues. The germline V gene encodes CDR1 SGHTA and CDR2 FQGNSA.